This entry describes one TCR beta chain. The sample originates from a study of OX40 agonist ivuxolimab in advanced cancers. Overall study context: Patients receiving dose escalation had hepatocellular carcinoma, melanoma, renal cell or head and neck cancer.

CDR3 length: 15 amino acids. V dropped 2 bases and J dropped 1 base, with 9 bases sitting between them. Per germline, CDR1 SGHTA and CDR2 FQGTGA. With autoimmune disease history or systemic immunosuppression, patients were excluded. Profiled with immunoSEQ multiplex PCR; TCRdb holds only in-frame clones, not every one. This table has about 76,000 clones, about 87% appearing once. This chain joins TRBV7-3 and TRBJ2-1; no clear D gene. Sequenced material: CD4+ or CD8+ T cells sorted from blood, taken in a trial of the OX40 agonist ivuxolimab. This clonotype was sampled from an adult with an advanced solid tumor such as melanoma, head and neck, liver or kidney cancer. The CDR3 nucleotides read TGTGCCAGCAGCTTAGACCGCGCATCCTACAATGAGCAGTTCTTC. It codes for CASSLDRASYNEQFF.